This T cell receptor (beta chain) was profiled in a study of early T cells in non-severe SARS-CoV-2 infection. TCRdb redid the calling of the 5' RACE reads with MiXCR, one entry per CDR3 protein. Of about 110,000 distinct CDR3 sequences listed, roughly 12% are singletons. This clonotype was recorded at least ten times. The CDR3 contains 14 residues. CDR1 and CDR2 from the germline V gene are SGHRS and YFSETQ. The V gene lost 4 bases and the J gene lost 5 bases, with 15 bases spanning the gap. The specimen was whole blood, collected at baseline. The TCR originated in an adult who was a healthcare worker with PCR-confirmed SARS-CoV-2 infection or an uninfected control (not recorded which). The chain joins TRBV5-1 to TRBJ1-1; no clear D gene. The DNA of the CDR3 is TGCGCCAGCAGCCCCCTGCCGGAAGGTACTGAAGCTTTCTTT. Translated, it gives CASSPLPEGTEAFF.